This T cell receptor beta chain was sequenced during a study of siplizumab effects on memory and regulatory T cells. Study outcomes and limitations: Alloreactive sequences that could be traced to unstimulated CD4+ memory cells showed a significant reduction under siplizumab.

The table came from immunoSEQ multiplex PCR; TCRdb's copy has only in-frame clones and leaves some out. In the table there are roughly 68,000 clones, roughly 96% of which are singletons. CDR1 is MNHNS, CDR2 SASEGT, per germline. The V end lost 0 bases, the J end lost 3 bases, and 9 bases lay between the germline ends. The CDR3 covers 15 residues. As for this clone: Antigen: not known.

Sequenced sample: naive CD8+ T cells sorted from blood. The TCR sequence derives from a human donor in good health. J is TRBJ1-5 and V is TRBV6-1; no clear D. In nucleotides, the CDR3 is TGTGCCAGCAGTGAAGCGCGGGAATTCAATCAGCCCCAGCATTTT. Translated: CASSEAREFNQPQHF.